The 7 T cell receptor beta chains listed next were all sequenced from one sample in a study of beta chain features in type 1 diabetes. The study reverse transcribed the entire isolated RNA, so it sequenced expressed TCRB transcripts. Repertoires were generated with immunoSEQ multiplex PCR, while TCRdb's copy carries only in-frame clones and drops some. The data show 200,000 to 250,000 clones, with 9.6% seen just once and approximately 0.035% held by the top ten. Material: naive CD4+ T cells from blood. The receptors here all came from a woman between 18 and 30 years old in good health.

This clone was observed a handful of times. The genes are TRBV15 and TRBJ1-1; D gene ambiguous. The germline V gene has CDR1 LNHNV and CDR2 YYDKDF (reference sequence). Between the trimmed V and J ends, which lost 0 bases and 1 base, there was a span of 12 bases. This CDR3 has 16 amino acids. The CDR3 region has the DNA TGTGCCACCAGCAGAGATCCCCGCAGGTCGAACACTGAAGCTTTCTTT. Amino acids: CATSRDPRRSNTEAFF.

This clone was picked up a small number of times. The rearrangement uses TRBV30 and TRBJ1-2; tentatively, D is TRBD1 (5 bases). The CDR3 is 13 amino acids. Germline values: CDR1 GTSNPN, CDR2 SVGIG (reference sequence). Deletions cut 0 bases from V and 7 bases from J, with 12 bases between. For the CDR3, the DNA is TGTGCCTGGAGTGTGGGAGGGGAGGGTGGCTACACCTTC. Encoded protein: CAWSVGGEGGYTF. The entire variable domain, with the rest obtained from reference TRBV30 and TRBJ1-2, is as follows: SQTIHQWPATLVQPVGSPLSLECTVEGTSNPNLYWYRQAAGRGLQLLFYSVGIGQISSEVPQNLSASRPQDRQFILSSKKLLLSDSGFYLCAWSVGGEGGYTFGSGTRLTVV.

At least ten counts were recorded for this clone. V and J are TRBV28 and TRBJ2-5; no firm D call. Deletions cut 3 bases from V and 1 base from J, with 6 bases between. The CDR3 is made up of 13 amino acids. The V gene's germline CDR1 is MDHEN and CDR2 SYDVKM. The CDR3 nucleotides read TGTGCCAGCAGTTTGGTCAGCCAAGAGACCCAGTACTTC. Translation gives CASSLVSQETQYF. The whole variable domain, filled in from reference TRBV28 and TRBJ2-5, reads DVKVTQSSRYLVKRTGEKVFLECVQDMDHENMFWYRQDPGLGLRLIYFSYDVKMKEKGDIPEGYSVSREKKERFSLILESASTNQTSMYLCASSLVSQETQYFGPGTRLLVL.

The V call is TRBV30, the J call TRBJ1-5; D unresolved. The V gene's germline CDR1 is GTSNPN and CDR2 SVGIG (reference sequence). This CDR3 has 13 residues. Trimming stripped 2 bases from V and 2 bases from J, with 7 bases between. As DNA, the CDR3 is TGTGCCTGGAGTAGACAACGCAATCAGCCCCAGCATTTT. It specifies CAWSRQRNQPQHF.

This clone came up a few times. The chain combines TRBV5-4 with TRBJ1-3, with 7 bases that match TRBD1. With 4 bases clipped from V and 0 bases from J, the junction kept 7 bases outside the gene matches. The CDR3 has 16 residues. Germline loops: CDR1 SGHNT, CDR2 YYREEE (reference sequence). The DNA for the CDR3 is TGTGCCAGCAGCCTCGGGACAGATCCCTCTGGAAACACCATATATTTT. Amino acids: CASSLGTDPSGNTIYF.

The sample holds a few counts of this clone. The V call is TRBV6-6, the J call TRBJ2-5; TRBD2 matches at 11 bases. Germline V gives CDR1 MNHNY, CDR2 SVGAGI (reference sequence). With V trimmed by 3 bases and J by 5 bases, 8 bases remained unmatched. The CDR3 length is 16 residues. The CDR3: CASSYSSGGSRETQYF. The CDR3 DNA is TGTGCCAGCAGTTATTCTAGCGGGGGGTCCCGGGAGACCCAGTACTTC.

The chain is built from TRBV18 and TRBJ2-3, with D perhaps matching TRBD1 (6 bases). CDR3 length: 18 residues. The ends were cut back, 4 bases at V and 2 bases at J, with 22 bases in the middle. CDR1 and CDR2 (germline): KGHSH, LQKENI. The CDR3: CASSRTVPASANTDTQYF. The CDR3 DNA follows: TGTGCCAGCTCACGGACAGTTCCCGCATCTGCGAACACAGATACGCAGTATTTT.